These 21 T cell receptor beta chains were sequenced from one sample in a study of cytomegalovirus exposure and HLA in healthy donors (dated by TCRdb to 2016 to 2017). The library was generated by the immunoSEQ multiplex PCR assay. TCRdb re-hosts the immuneACCESS table, in-frame sequences only. Its copies lack some clones; in the studies checked, an unresolved V gene accounts for under half of them, and the cause for the rest is not known. The sample table shows some 68,000 clones, and roughly 94% are seen once. The ten largest clones represent around 1.5% of the sample. The sample taken for sequencing was PBMCs. The receptors originated from a man between 18 and 35 years old in good health and CMV-seropositive.

V usage is TRBV7-9 and J usage is TRBJ2-6, with no clear D. The CDR3 spans 16 residues. Trimming cost V 5 bases and J 0 bases, with 11 bases left between them. Germline V gives CDR1 SEHNR, CDR2 FQNEAQ (reference sequence). CDR3 sequence (DNA): TGTGCCAGCAGCCGGTCAGGTTACTCTGGGGCCAACGTCCTGACTTTC. This codes for CASSRSGYSGANVLTF.

The chain combines TRBV2 with TRBJ1-4; D is undetermined. Germline lookup yields CDR1 SNHLY and CDR2 FYNNEI. V was shortened by 5 bases and J by 0 bases, with 7 bases between the two germline ends. CDR3 length: 14 amino acids. In DNA form, the CDR3 reads TGTGCCAGCAGTAGGAGTGCAACTAATGAAAAACTGTTTTTT. Its protein product is CASSRSATNEKLFF.

The count of this clone is one. The chain carries TRBV2 and TRBJ2-4; 10 bases are a match to TRBD1. The germline V gene encodes CDR1 SNHLY and CDR2 FYNNEI. The CDR3 loop spans 15 amino acids. Unmatched junction bases numbered 4, after V lost 7 bases and J lost 1 base. The CDR3 is CASIRDRGAKNIQYF. In nucleotides, the CDR3 is TGTGCCAGCATCCGGGACAGGGGTGCCAAAAACATTCAGTACTTC.

The J gene is TRBJ2-7, the V gene TRBV4-1; 7 bases align to TRBD1. Germline CDR1 and CDR2: MGHRA and YSYEKL. The CDR3 contains 16 residues. J gave up 0 bases and V 0 bases, and 5 bases lay outside the gene matches. Here the CDR3 DNA reads TGCGCCAGCAGCCAAGAGTCGGACAGGACCTCCTACGAGCAGTACTTC. This gives the protein CASSQESDRTSYEQYF.

This chain connects TRBV7-8 to TRBJ2-7; 11 nucleotides match TRBD1. CDR3 length equals 16 residues. V shed 3 bases, J shed 3 bases, and the junction held 7 bases outside the gene matches. Per germline, CDR1 SGHVS and CDR2 FQNEAQ. DNA of the CDR3: TGTGCCAGCAGCTTCGACCCAGGGACAGGGGGCTACGAGCAGTACTTC. It translates to CASSFDPGTGGYEQYF.

Here the CDR3 reads CASTSQGARTEAFF. CDR3 sequence (DNA): TGCGCCAGCACCTCACAGGGTGCGCGGACTGAAGCTTTCTTT. The gene calls are TRBV5-1 and TRBJ1-1; weak D call: TRBD1 (6 bases). The length of the CDR3 is 14 residues. The germline V gene has CDR1 SGHRS and CDR2 YFSETQ. Trimming left V 6 bases short and J 5 bases short, with 17 bases between.

CDR3 region: CASSGAGEQYF. The CDR3 DNA is TGTGCCAGCAGTGGGGCAGGGGAGCAGTACTTC. The chain carries TRBV2 and TRBJ2-7; a possible D gene is TRBD1 (5 bases). Between the trimmed V and J ends, which lost 4 bases and 7 bases, there was a span of 8 bases. Germline CDR1 and CDR2: SNHLY and FYNNEI. This CDR3 comprises 11 residues.

This rearrangement joins TRBV4-1 to TRBJ1-4, with D hard to call. Germline V gene lookup returns CDR1 MGHRA and CDR2 YSYEKL. V gave up 6 bases and J gave up 7 bases, with 18 bases separating them. This CDR3 is 15 amino acids long. The CDR3 region has the DNA TGCGCCAGCAGACCCTCGGGAGGGAGAGGTGAAAAACTGTTTTTT. It codes for CASRPSGGRGEKLFF.

V gene TRBV27 combines with J gene TRBJ1-1; the D gene is possibly TRBD1 (5 bases). Looked up from germline, CDR1 is MNHEY and CDR2 is SMNVEV (reference sequence). The CDR3 is made up of 17 amino acids. Trimming left V 6 bases short and J 0 bases short, with 20 bases between. The CDR3 sequence is CASSYDRFSTMNTEAFF. In DNA, the CDR3 is TGTGCCAGCAGCTATGACAGATTTTCTACAATGAACACTGAAGCTTTCTTT.

The sample holds one count of this clone. The chain carries TRBV10-3 and TRBJ1-1; D is uncertain. Deletions cut 7 bases from V and 2 bases from J, with 11 bases between. Germline V lookup: CDR1 ENHRY, CDR2 SYGVKD. This CDR3 contains 13 residues. CDR3 sequence (DNA): TGTGCCATCACACAAAGCGGAAACACTGAAGCTTTCTTT. This encodes CAITQSGNTEAFF.

The J gene is TRBJ2-5, the V gene TRBV15; 10 nucleotides line up with TRBD2. Germline trimming cut 3 bases from V and 2 bases from J; bases unmatched to any gene: 9. The CDR3 spans 17 residues. Germline CDR1 and CDR2: LNHNV and YYDKDF (reference sequence). Here the CDR3 DNA reads TGTGCCACCAGCAGGAGGCAGCGGGAGGGAAGACAAGAGACCCAGTACTTC. Protein sequence: CATSRRQREGRQETQYF.

The chain joins TRBV10-3 to TRBJ2-2; D might be TRBD2 (6 bases). Between the trimmed V and J ends, which lost 7 bases and 7 bases, there was a span of 16 bases. Germline V lookup: CDR1 ENHRY, CDR2 SYGVKD. The CDR3 totals 14 residues. CDR3 residues: CAIKGTGEIGELFF. The CDR3 bases are TGTGCCATCAAGGGTACGGGAGAGATCGGGGAGCTGTTTTTT.

This clone was counted many times. The gene calls are TRBV5-6 and TRBJ1-2, with 9 nucleotides matching TRBD1. In germline, CDR1 is SGHDT, CDR2 YYEEEE. V lost 0 bases to trimming and J lost 8 bases; unmatched junction nucleotides: 5. The CDR3 has 14 residues. The CDR3 is CASSLGTGVRGYTF. In nucleotides, the CDR3 is TGTGCCAGCAGCTTGGGGACAGGGGTAAGAGGCTACACCTTC. Full variable domain (missing parts from reference TRBV5-6 and TRBJ1-2): DAGVTQSPTHLIKTRGQQVTLRCSPKSGHDTVSWYQQALGQGPQFIFQYYEEEERQRGNFPDRFSGHQFPNYSSELNVNALLLGDSALYLCASSLGTGVRGYTFGSGTRLTVV.

V gene TRBV7-9 combines with J gene TRBJ2-7, with D hard to call. Germline values: CDR1 SEHNR, CDR2 FQNEAQ (reference sequence). CDR3 size: 12 residues. Trimming cost V 7 bases and J 2 bases, with 9 bases left between them. The DNA of the CDR3 is TGTGCCAGCACCCAGATGCCCTACGAGCAGTACTTC. It translates to CASTQMPYEQYF. Combining the CDR3 with reference TRBV7-9 and TRBJ2-7 gives the whole variable domain DTGVSQNPRHKITKRGQNVTFRCDPISEHNRLYWYRQTLGQGPEFLTYFQNEAQLEKSRLLSDRFSAERPKGSFSTLEIQRTEQGDSAMYLCASTQMPYEQYFGPGTRLTVT.

This clone has more than one count but fewer than ten. This chain connects TRBV6-1 to TRBJ2-2, with a weak D call TRBD1 (5 bases). In germline, CDR1 is MNHNS, CDR2 SASEGT. Deletions cut 3 bases from V and 4 bases from J, with 12 bases between. The CDR3 sequence is 15 residues long. CDR3 in amino acids: CASSDGQGSTGELFF. CDR3 DNA sequence: TGTGCCAGCAGTGATGGTCAGGGAAGCACCGGGGAGCTGTTTTTT.

J is TRBJ2-7 and V is TRBV5-4, with 7 bases matching TRBD1. The V and J ends lost 4 bases and 3 bases, in that order; junction bases with no gene match: 4. The CDR3 spans 13 residues. Germline-derived CDR1 and CDR2 are SGHNT and YYREEE (reference sequence). The CDR3 nucleotides read TGTGCCAGCAGCCTTGACAGGGACTACGAGCAGTACTTC. Translation gives CASSLDRDYEQYF.

The V gene is TRBV13, the J gene TRBJ2-3; TRBD1 is a possible D gene (8 bases). CDR1 is PRHDT, CDR2 FYEKMQ, per germline (reference sequence). Trimming removed 5 bases at V and 6 bases at J, with 21 bases between. This CDR3 is 16 amino acids long. The CDR3 region is CASSIGQGGVGDTQYF. CDR3 nucleotides: TGTGCCAGCAGCATTGGACAGGGAGGGGTTGGGGATACGCAGTATTTT.

The V call is TRBV7-9, the J call TRBJ2-2, with D unclear. Germline CDR1 is SEHNR and CDR2 is FQNEAQ (reference sequence). V shed 7 bases and J shed 4 bases, with 7 bases lying between them. The CDR3 is 12 amino acids. The CDR3 DNA is TGTGCCAGCATTCCCGGCACCGGGGAGCTGTTTTTT. Its translation is CASIPGTGELFF. Based on the CDR3 plus reference TRBV7-9 and TRBJ2-2, the full variable domain is DTGVSQNPRHKITKRGQNVTFRCDPISEHNRLYWYRQTLGQGPEFLTYFQNEAQLEKSRLLSDRFSAERPKGSFSTLEIQRTEQGDSAMYLCASIPGTGELFFGEGSRLTVL.

This chain joins TRBV7-9 and TRBJ2-7; D perhaps matches TRBD1 (5 bases). CDR1 is SEHNR and CDR2 is FQNEAQ in the germline V gene (reference sequence). V was cut by 4 bases and J by 2 bases, with 9 bases left in between. CDR3 length: 13 residues. CDR3 bases: TGTGCCAGCAGCTCCCAGGGCCCCTACGAGCAGTACTTC. It translates to CASSSQGPYEQYF. Using reference TRBV7-9 and TRBJ2-7 for the parts outside the CDR3, the full variable domain is DTGVSQNPRHKITKRGQNVTFRCDPISEHNRLYWYRQTLGQGPEFLTYFQNEAQLEKSRLLSDRFSAERPKGSFSTLEIQRTEQGDSAMYLCASSSQGPYEQYFGPGTRLTVT.

CDR3 in amino acids: CSVERGTYEQYF. The CDR3 DNA follows: TGCAGCGTTGAAAGAGGAACCTACGAGCAGTACTTC. The V call is TRBV29-1, the J call TRBJ2-7, with D hard to call. Germline CDR1 SQVTM, CDR2 ANQGSEA. The CDR3 length is 12 residues. V was cut by 2 bases and J by 2 bases, with 7 bases left in between.

The chain links TRBV2 to TRBJ2-3; D gene uncertain. The length of the CDR3 is 13 residues. Germline CDR1 and CDR2: SNHLY and FYNNEI. V was cut by 6 bases and J by 3 bases, with 10 bases left in between. The CDR3 is CASRGETTDTQYF. In DNA, the CDR3 is TGTGCCAGCAGGGGCGAGACGACAGATACGCAGTATTTT. The variable domain in full, completed from reference TRBV2 and TRBJ2-3, reads EPEVTQTPSHQVTQMGQEVILRCVPISNHLYFYWYRQILGQKVEFLVSFYNNEISEKSEIFDDQFSVERPDGSNFTLKIRSTKLEDSAMYFCASRGETTDTQYFGPGTRLTVL.